A selection of T cell receptor beta chains follows, all from one sample in a study of T cell responses to AZD1222 COVID-19 vaccine. This table comes from immunoSEQ multiplex PCR, and its TCRdb copy is limited to in-frame clones, with some not included. The sample contains about 260,000 clones, 90% to 95% of which appear only once. The sequencing here drew on peripheral blood, taken on day 0 of AZD1222 vaccination. The receptor set was obtained from an adult in good health. Each CDR3 is given with its conserved first and last residue.

v_call	j_call	cdr3_aa
TRBV11-2	TRBJ1-4	CASSLDRGSEKLFF
TRBV2	TRBJ2-3	CAGSGKERTDTQYF
TRBV5-1	TRBJ1-5	CASSLDSNQPQHF
TRBV4-1	TRBJ1-5	CASSPRQGRQPQHF
TRBV20-1	TRBJ2-7	CSAPDIYEQYF
TRBV5-1	TRBJ1-3	CASSLEALGSGNTIYF
TRBV5-1	TRBJ2-7	CASRYRTGDLYEQYF
TRBV10-3	TRBJ1-2	CAISDPTVNYGYTF
TRBV27	TRBJ2-4	CASSLDRVNIQYF
TRBV28	TRBJ2-1	CASSLPSGPREQFF
TRBV6-5	TRBJ2-5	CASSYSGPRETQYF
TRBV15	TRBJ1-1	CATSKTGNTEAFF
TRBV9	TRBJ2-5	CASSVGVGHQTQYF
TRBV2	TRBJ1-5	CASSPPILQGPQHF
TRBV19	TRBJ1-1	CASSLVPASGTEAFF
TRBV4-1	TRBJ2-7	CASSPGLARTYEQYF
TRBV6-2/TRBV6-3	TRBJ1-1	CASSYSTGTEAFF
TRBV25-1	TRBJ2-3	CASSEFSWPSTDTQYF
TRBV2	TRBJ2-3	CASNVAGGRGDTQYF
TRBV5-5	TRBJ2-2	CASSLTPQGANTGELFF
TRBV12-3/TRBV12-4	TRBJ1-2	CASSFLRGSGYTF
TRBV5-1	TRBJ2-5	CASSLGGPGTQYF
TRBV27	TRBJ1-2	CASSQRGRYGYTF
TRBV11-2	TRBJ2-7	CASSLDLKDSSYEQYF
TRBV11-2	TRBJ1-1	CASSTNLNTEAFF
TRBV6-5	TRBJ1-2	CASTSPPNYGYTF
TRBV7-3	TRBJ2-2	CASSPIGLAGGRSGTGELFF
TRBV5-4	TRBJ2-7	CASSWGQGSYEQYF
TRBV15	TRBJ2-7	CATSRAQGGTSGAYEQYF
TRBV6-4	TRBJ2-3	CASSDSKASGSEIGTQYF
TRBV4-3	TRBJ2-3	CASSQVGGRTDTQYF
TRBV28	TRBJ1-1	CASNIPRVDTEAFF
TRBV18	TRBJ2-2	CASSPPNTGDTGELFF
TRBV27	TRBJ2-2	CASSPLGAGNTGELFF
TRBV12-3/TRBV12-4	TRBJ1-6	CASSQNSPLHF
TRBV27	TRBJ1-5	CASRGQGNQPQHF
TRBV4-2	TRBJ2-5	CASSQGQEGTQYF
TRBV12-3/TRBV12-4	TRBJ1-4	CASNQRGNEKLFF
TRBV30	TRBJ1-5	CAWSARGNQPQHF
TRBV15	TRBJ2-7	CATSRAGYEQYF
TRBV13	TRBJ1-1	CASSLGRGDEAFF
TRBV11-2	TRBJ1-5	CASSPAGASNQPQHF
TRBV6-6	TRBJ2-1	CASRDRGGSYNEQFF
TRBV5-1	TRBJ2-3	CASRGLAGGTDTQYF
TRBV28	TRBJ2-1	CASRPPYRGRNEQFF
TRBV20-1	TRBJ2-3	CSASRADTQYF
TRBV12-3/TRBV12-4	TRBJ1-1	CASSGQGIAEAFF
TRBV2	TRBJ2-7	CASSDQGTGYEQYF
TRBV7-3	TRBJ2-2	CASSPSGDDGTGELFF
TRBV28	TRBJ1-5	CASNAGGHQPQHF
TRBV7-8	TRBJ2-5	CASSTNSGKETQYF
TRBV7-2	TRBJ2-7	CASSLDPGSTYEQYF
TRBV19	TRBJ2-5	CASRTSGAQETQYF
TRBV29-1	TRBJ1-6	CSVAGGDSSPLHF
TRBV2	TRBJ2-3	CASSGPGFSTDTQYF
TRBV28	TRBJ2-5	CASSLGRAQTQYF
TRBV14	TRBJ2-5	CASSQDRFQETQYF
TRBV4-1	TRBJ2-2	CASSQGLARSNTGELFF